Each of the 23 T cell receptor beta chains below was sequenced from the same sample in a study of shared clonotypes between healthy human individuals. TCRdb's table, derived via immunoSEQ multiplex PCR, lists solely in-frame clones and lacks some. Among about 2.3 million clones listed, 80% to 95% were seen once. Input material: naive CD4+ T cells from PBMCs. Subset in this sample: CD45RA+ positively selected. The receptors come from a man aged 18 to 29 in good health. Some clones in this sample may be carry-over from other donors' samples.

The rearrangement uses TRBV25-1 and TRBJ1-2; tentatively, D is TRBD1 (5 bases). CDR1 is MGHDK and CDR2 is SYGVNS in the germline V gene. This CDR3 is built from 15 residues. The germline V and J ends were trimmed by 7 bases and 5 bases, with 20 bases remaining between them. CDR3 residues: CASTPAGGDRYGYTF. The CDR3 coding sequence is TGTGCCAGCACACCCGCCGGGGGGGATAGGTATGGCTACACCTTC.

This rearrangement joins TRBV5-1 to TRBJ1-2; D is ambiguous. Germline CDR1 and CDR2: SGHRS and YFSETQ. The V end lost 0 bases, the J end lost 8 bases, and 11 bases lay between the germline ends. The CDR3 loop spans 13 amino acids. The CDR3 loop is CASSLDFGGGYTF. CDR3 coding DNA: TGCGCCAGCAGCTTGGATTTCGGTGGCGGCTACACCTTC.

This clone was seen only once. The chain couples TRBV9 to TRBJ1-5; no clear D. The CDR3 totals 13 residues. Germline V lookup: CDR1 SGDLS, CDR2 YYNGEE. Trimming stripped 0 bases from V and 6 bases from J, with 7 bases between. The CDR3 protein is CASSVARRQPQHF. CDR3 DNA: TGTGCCAGCAGCGTAGCTCGGCGTCAGCCCCAGCATTTT.

V is TRBV15 and J is TRBJ2-4; 9 bases line up with TRBD2. The V segment lost 1 base and the J segment 0 bases; nucleotides outside the gene matches: 4. Germline values: CDR1 LNHNV, CDR2 YYDKDF (reference sequence). The length of the CDR3 is 17 residues. CDR3 residues: CATSRAGGRGAKNIQYF. The CDR3 DNA reads as TGTGCCACCAGCAGAGCCGGCGGGAGGGGAGCCAAAAACATTCAGTACTTC.

This chain links TRBV7-9 with TRBJ1-1; perhaps TRBD1 as D (5 bases). This CDR3 has 15 amino acids. Trimming removed 5 bases from V and 0 bases from J, with 13 bases in between. Germline loops: CDR1 SEHNR, CDR2 FQNEAQ (reference sequence). This CDR3 is CASSPGQSMNTEAFF. The CDR3 nucleotides are TGTGCCAGCAGCCCAGGACAAAGCATGAACACTGAAGCTTTCTTT. Drawing the rest from reference TRBV7-9 and TRBJ1-1, the complete variable domain is DTGVSQNPRHKITKRGQNVTFRCDPISEHNRLYWYRQTLGQGPEFLTYFQNEAQLEKSRLLSDRFSAERPKGSFSTLEIQRTEQGDSAMYLCASSPGQSMNTEAFFGQGTRLTVV.

This clone was recorded once. V is TRBV6-1 and J is TRBJ1-5, with D possibly being TRBD1 (5 bases). The CDR3 consists of 14 residues. Germline assignment: CDR1 MNHNS and CDR2 SASEGT. Trimming pared 4 bases from V and 4 bases from J, leaving 11 bases between. The CDR3 here is CASSADWGNQPQHF. DNA of the CDR3: TGTGCCAGCAGTGCGGATTGGGGGAATCAGCCCCAGCATTTT.

The table lists this clone with a few counts. V is TRBV5-1 and J is TRBJ1-1; possible D gene TRBD1, 6 bases. The V end was cut by 7 bases, the J end by 5 bases, with 15 bases between. The germline V gene encodes CDR1 SGHRS and CDR2 YFSETQ. The CDR3 runs 13 residues. CDR3 nucleotide sequence: TGCGCCAGCTCAATACAGGGAAGGACTGAAGCTTTCTTT. This gives the protein CASSIQGRTEAFF.

The chain uses TRBV29-1 and TRBJ2-7; 7 bases are shared with TRBD2. V lost 4 bases, J lost 5 bases, and 8 bases stayed unmatched. There are 13 residues in the CDR3. Germline V CDR1 and CDR2: SQVTM, ANQGSEA. The CDR3 sequence: CSVGGRGIDEQYF. CDR3 in DNA: TGCAGCGTTGGTGGGAGGGGTATCGACGAGCAGTACTTC.

The V and J genes are TRBV9 and TRBJ2-5, with 9 positions matching TRBD1. Germline CDR1 reads SGDLS; CDR2 reads YYNGEE. Losses at the gene ends were 4 bases for V and 2 bases for J; bases not matched to a gene: 12. This CDR3 region has 17 residues. CDR3 sequence reads: CASSSDRGPPLQETQYF. The CDR3 nucleotides read TGTGCCAGCAGCTCGGACAGGGGCCCCCCCTTACAAGAGACCCAGTACTTC.

A single count supports this clone. This chain uses TRBV14 with TRBJ2-1; D not certain. V lost 3 bases to trimming and J lost 0 bases, with 6 bases between them. Per the germline V gene, CDR1 is SGHDN and CDR2 is FVKESK. This CDR3 is built from 14 residues. CDR3 coding DNA: TGTGCCAGCAGCCAGGCTTACTCCTACAATGAGCAGTTCTTC. This codes for CASSQAYSYNEQFF.

The chain recombines TRBV4-2 with TRBJ2-6, with D unclear. Germline loops: CDR1 LGHNA, CDR2 YNFKEQ. The CDR3 loop spans 15 amino acids. V was pared by 4 bases and J by 5 bases, with 12 bases between. The CDR3 loop reads CASSPRTERANVLTF. The CDR3 DNA sequence: TGTGCCAGCAGCCCCAGGACCGAGCGGGCCAACGTCCTGACTTTC.

The chain recombines TRBV4-2 with TRBJ2-3, with 7 bases lining up with TRBD2. Germline CDR1 is LGHNA and CDR2 is YNFKEQ. Trimming removed 0 bases from V and 6 bases from J; junction bases left unmatched: 3. The CDR3 is made up of 14 amino acids. This CDR3 is CASSQETSWDTQYF. The DNA of the CDR3 is TGTGCCAGCAGCCAAGAGACTAGCTGGGATACGCAGTATTTT.

V usage is TRBV5-1 and J usage is TRBJ2-1, with D perhaps matching TRBD2 (5 bases). V lost 0 bases, J lost 8 bases, and 12 bases lay in between. The length of the CDR3 is 14 residues. CDR1 is SGHRS, CDR2 YFSETQ, per germline. CDR3: CASSLGPPRDEQFF. CDR3 nucleotide sequence: TGCGCCAGCAGCTTGGGCCCCCCGAGGGATGAGCAGTTCTTC.

The chain combines TRBV11-2 with TRBJ2-7; tentatively, D is TRBD1 (5 bases). V was pared by 2 bases and J by 3 bases, with 8 bases between. CDR3 length: 13 residues. Germline V gene data show CDR1 as SGHAT and CDR2 as FQNNGV. The DNA of the CDR3 is TGTGCCAGCAGCTTATTAGACAGCTACGAGCAGTACTTC. The encoded protein is CASSLLDSYEQYF.

V usage is TRBV18 and J usage is TRBJ2-5; the D is unclear. The germline V gene has CDR1 KGHSH and CDR2 LQKENI. V was trimmed by 1 base and J by 3 bases, leaving 12 bases between them. The CDR3 is 15 amino acids. This CDR3 is CASSPQGTLKETQYF. The CDR3 bases are TGTGCCAGCTCACCACAGGGCACACTAAAAGAGACCCAGTACTTC.

The chain has TRBV9 and TRBJ2-1; D unclear. Germline CDR1 and CDR2: SGDLS and YYNGEE. V lost 3 bases and J 0 bases, leaving 7 bases between the germline ends. The length of the CDR3 is 14 residues. This chain's CDR3 is CASSEAISYNEQFF. CDR3 in DNA: TGTGCCAGCAGCGAGGCCATCTCCTACAATGAGCAGTTCTTC.

V is TRBV5-1 and J is TRBJ2-2; D may be TRBD2 (5 bases). The CDR3 contains 17 residues. Germline V gene lookup returns CDR1 SGHRS and CDR2 YFSETQ. The V end was cut by 0 bases, the J end by 4 bases, with 16 bases between. CDR3 in amino acids: CASSLGQDGLLTGELFF. CDR3 nucleotide sequence: TGCGCCAGCAGCTTGGGGCAGGATGGACTCCTCACCGGGGAGCTGTTTTTT.

About this clone: Other DNA variants within this sample encode the same CDR3. The rearrangement links TRBV28 to TRBJ1-5; no firm D call. Trimming pared 2 bases from V and 1 base from J, leaving 6 bases between. Germline CDR1 reads MDHEN; CDR2 reads SYDVKM. The CDR3 extends over 14 amino acids. CDR3 sequence (DNA): TGTGCCAGCAGTTTAGGGCAGAGCAATCAGCCCCAGCATTTT. Amino acid sequence: CASSLGQSNQPQHF.

J is TRBJ2-1 and V is TRBV30, with TRBD2 as a possible D gene (5 bases). Germline-derived CDR1 and CDR2 are GTSNPN and SVGIG (reference sequence). The CDR3 covers 15 residues. V was trimmed by 0 bases and J by 4 bases, leaving 13 bases between them. In DNA form, the CDR3 reads TGTGCCTGGAGTGTAGCGCTGAGGGTTTACAATGAGCAGTTCTTC. Its translation is CAWSVALRVYNEQFF. The full variable domain, completed using reference TRBV30 and TRBJ2-1, is SQTIHQWPATLVQPVGSPLSLECTVEGTSNPNLYWYRQAAGRGLQLLFYSVGIGQISSEVPQNLSASRPQDRQFILSSKKLLLSDSGFYLCAWSVALRVYNEQFFGPGTRLTVL.

The rearrangement joins TRBV6-5 to TRBJ1-5; D call uncertain. V lost 2 bases, J lost 0 bases, and 5 bases lay in between. Per germline, CDR1 MNHEY and CDR2 SVGAGI. The CDR3 is made up of 14 amino acids. CDR3 nucleotides: TGTGCCAGCAGTTACGCGGCTAGCAATCAGCCCCAGCATTTT. Its translation: CASSYAASNQPQHF.

This chain joins TRBV7-3 and TRBJ2-1; 9 nucleotides agree with TRBD1. This CDR3 has 16 amino acids. Germline trimming cut 5 bases from V and 2 bases from J; bases unmatched to any gene: 7. Germline CDR1 is SGHTA and CDR2 is FQGTGA. The CDR3, as DNA: TGTGCCAGCAGCCCGGGGACAGGGACCACCTACAATGAGCAGTTCTTC. Translated: CASSPGTGTTYNEQFF.

CDR3 nucleotides: TGCGCCAGCGATCCGGGGGGCGGGAGTGGAGATGAGCAGTTCTTC. Protein: CASDPGGGSGDEQFF. The gene calls are TRBV5-1 and TRBJ2-1, with a weak D call TRBD2 (7 bases). V shed 7 bases and J shed 8 bases, with 22 bases lying between them. CDR3 size: 15 residues. Looked up from germline, CDR1 is SGHRS and CDR2 is YFSETQ.

J is TRBJ2-5 and V is TRBV28; D not resolved. Between the trimmed V and J ends, which lost 2 bases and 11 bases, there was a span of 9 bases. CDR1 and CDR2 (germline): MDHEN, SYDVKM. The CDR3 consists of 11 residues. The CDR3: CASSLVGEQYF. The CDR3 nucleotides read TGTGCCAGCAGTTTAGTTGGAGAGCAGTACTTC.